What follows are 5 T cell receptor beta chains derived from one specimen sequenced in a study of shared clonotypes between healthy human individuals. Clones were read by immunoSEQ multiplex PCR, and TCRdb kept only the in-frame ones, dropping some. The sample consists of approximately 2.4 million clones, under 97% of them appearing once. Source material: naive CD4+ T cells sorted from blood. This sample's subset: CD45RA+ positively selected. The receptors stem from a man between 18 and 35 years old in good health.

This clone was seen just once. The sample holds other DNA sequences that translate to the same CDR3. V is TRBV5-6 and J is TRBJ1-5, with D uncertain. CDR1 and CDR2 from the germline V gene are SGHDT and YYEEEE. The CDR3 length is 15 residues. The V gene lost 1 base and the J gene lost 0 bases, with 8 bases spanning the gap. The CDR3 loop reads CASSLRGYSNQPQHF. CDR3 bases: TGTGCCAGCAGCTTGCGTGGTTATAGCAATCAGCCCCAGCATTTT.

The chain combines TRBV5-1 with TRBJ1-5, with 7 bases lining up with TRBD1. This CDR3 comprises 14 residues. CDR1 SGHRS and CDR2 YFSETQ come from the germline V gene. The V segment lost 4 bases and the J segment 5 bases; nucleotides outside the gene matches: 6. The CDR3 DNA reads TGCGCCAGCAGCCTAGGGGGCGCGGATCAGCCCCAGCATTTT. It codes for CASSLGGADQPQHF.

The chain employs TRBV5-4 and TRBJ2-5; weak D call: TRBD2 (5 bases). The germline V and J ends were trimmed by 4 bases and 1 base, with 17 bases remaining between them. CDR3 length equals 16 residues. CDR1 is SGHNT and CDR2 is YYREEE in the germline V gene (reference sequence). The CDR3 spells CASSQRDLGAQETQYF. The CDR3 nucleotides read TGTGCCAGCAGCCAACGGGATCTTGGTGCCCAAGAGACCCAGTACTTC.

The chain recombines TRBV5-1 with TRBJ1-1; D ambiguous. CDR3 size: 16 residues. The germline CDR1 and CDR2 sequences are SGHRS and YFSETQ. V was trimmed by 0 bases and J by 0 bases, leaving 12 bases between them. The CDR3 coding sequence is TGCGCCAGCAGCTTGGTGAGGGTGGGAATGAACACTGAAGCTTTCTTT. Residues: CASSLVRVGMNTEAFF.

Points on this clone: Distinct nucleotide sequences in the sample also encode this CDR3. The chain uses TRBV5-1 and TRBJ1-6; weak D call: TRBD1 (5 bases). Germline V gene lookup returns CDR1 SGHRS and CDR2 YFSETQ. The CDR3 totals 15 residues. V was cut by 0 bases and J by 7 bases, with 11 bases left in between. As DNA, the CDR3 is TGCGCCAGCAGCTTGGAGGGGACGGGCAATTCACCCCTCCACTTT. Its translation is CASSLEGTGNSPLHF.